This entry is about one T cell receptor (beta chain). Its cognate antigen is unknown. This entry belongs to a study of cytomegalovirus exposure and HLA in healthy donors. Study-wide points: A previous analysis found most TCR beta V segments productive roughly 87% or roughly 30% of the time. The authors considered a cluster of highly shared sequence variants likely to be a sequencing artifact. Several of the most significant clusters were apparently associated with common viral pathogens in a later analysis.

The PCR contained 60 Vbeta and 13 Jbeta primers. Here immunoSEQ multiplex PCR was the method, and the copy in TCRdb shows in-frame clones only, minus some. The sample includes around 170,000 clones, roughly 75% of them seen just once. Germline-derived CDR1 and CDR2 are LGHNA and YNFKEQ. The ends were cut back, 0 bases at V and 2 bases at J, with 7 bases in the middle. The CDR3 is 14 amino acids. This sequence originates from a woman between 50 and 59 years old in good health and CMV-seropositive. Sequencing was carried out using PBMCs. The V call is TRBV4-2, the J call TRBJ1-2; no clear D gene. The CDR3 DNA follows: TGTGCCAGCAGCCAAGACAGGTCGAACTATGGCTACACCTTC. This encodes CASSQDRSNYGYTF.